This T cell receptor (beta chain) was recorded in a study of blood T cells in healthy people across ages. Notes on the study in general: Among T cells, TCR beta diversity per million cells dropped roughly linearly as age rose.

This clonotype was seen ten or more times. Its specificity is not known. The CDR3 is 14 residues long. Trimming cost V 6 bases and J 5 bases; bases outside gene matches: 10. Germline V gene lookup returns CDR1 SQVTM and CDR2 ANQGSEA. A second PCR, run for about 7 to 11 cycles, used a sample-barcoded 5' primer plus a J-beta primer mix. Per-sample output comprised a minimum of 3 million paired-end reads containing CDR3. TCRdb independently ran MiXCR on the 5' RACE reads; one entry per CDR3 protein. The sample has approximately 1.5 million distinct CDR3 sequences, about 31% seen once. The V and J genes are TRBV29-1 and TRBJ2-5; 9 positions agree with TRBD1. The origin of this receptor is a woman younger than 45 in good health. What was sequenced was blood. CDR3 sequence: CSVGTGTGRETQYF. CDR3 bases: TGCAGCGTGGGTACGGGGACAGGGAGGGAGACCCAGTACTTC.